The rows below give T cell receptor beta chains drawn from one sample of a study of T cells in Graves' hyperthyroidism and ophthalmopathy. TCRdb reprocessed the multiplex PCR reads with MiXCR, giving one entry per CDR3 protein. The sample lists 400,000 to 550,000 distinct CDR3 sequences; approximately 24% were seen once. Sequenced sample: blood. The receptor set was obtained from a woman under 40 with Graves' ophthalmopathy. Both conserved end residues are part of each CDR3. The order of the fields is V gene, J gene, CDR3 protein.

>TRBV12-3/TRBV12-4|TRBJ2-7
CASSLNYGTYEQYF
>TRBV3-1|TRBJ1-1
CASSPGTTREAFF
>TRBV19|TRBJ2-1
CASKKWGDNEQFF
>TRBV20-1|TRBJ2-5
CSARVITGTSGGAEETQYF
>TRBV4-2|TRBJ2-2
CASNRGTGELFF
>TRBV12-3/TRBV12-4|TRBJ1-2
CASRYRGRDYGYTF
>TRBV6-5|TRBJ1-1
CASSYFRANTEAFF
>TRBV7-2|TRBJ2-7
CASSPTGTGVREQYF
>TRBV11-2|TRBJ2-7
CASSFIRSGGAFYEQYF
>TRBV6-1|TRBJ2-2
CASRPGPTFLTGELFF
>TRBV27|TRBJ2-2
CASSGLDLNTGELFF
>TRBV20-1|TRBJ2-2
CSARSGQGGTGELFF
>TRBV6-2/TRBV6-3|TRBJ1-5
CANSNPGPLSNQPQHF
>TRBV6-5|TRBJ1-1
CASSYSTANTEAFF
>TRBV7-9|TRBJ2-7
CASHGQGSYEQYF
>TRBV28|TRBJ2-5
CASKNRGSGQETQYF
>TRBV27|TRBJ1-6
CASSLAPSPLHF
>TRBV6-5|TRBJ2-7
CASSYSSEQYF
>TRBV29-1|TRBJ1-1
CSARASLDTEAFF
>TRBV6-1|TRBJ1-2
CASSAMPGYTF
>TRBV6-2/TRBV6-3|TRBJ2-5
CASSYSDRVWETQYF
>TRBV27|TRBJ1-5
CASSWGGNQPQHF
>TRBV24-1|TRBJ1-2
CATSDPRTGDGYTF
>TRBV27|TRBJ1-2
CASSLSQDRVRIDGYTF
>TRBV4-1|TRBJ2-5
CASSLTSVETQYF
>TRBV10-3|TRBJ1-2
CAISERIPSYGYTF
>TRBV5-1|TRBJ1-1
CASSLVGDREAFF
>TRBV28|TRBJ1-5
CASSNGPSQPQHF
>TRBV10-3|TRBJ1-4
CAISDSATNEKLFF
>TRBV5-1|TRBJ2-2
CASSRLGGENTGELFF
>TRBV19|TRBJ1-1
CASLTGGFENTEAFF
>TRBV11-2|TRBJ2-6
CASSFGGRTFSGANVLTF
>TRBV9|TRBJ2-4
CASSVHGTANIQYF
>TRBV6-2/TRBV6-3|TRBJ1-5
CASRGDRRDPSNQPQHF
>TRBV6-2/TRBV6-3|TRBJ2-2
CASRGVGVNTGELFF
>TRBV27|TRBJ2-4
CASSSSLASKNIQYF
>TRBV7-9|TRBJ2-7
CASSPPAGTTYEQYF
>TRBV30|TRBJ1-5
CAWSIQDNQPQHF
>TRBV7-2|TRBJ1-2
CASSTGQGNGYTF
>TRBV7-2|TRBJ2-5
CASRQNTGTGDRLPETQYF
>TRBV7-9|TRBJ1-6
CASSLDLDLVGSPLHF
>TRBV18|TRBJ2-4
CASSPSTGLDIQYF
>TRBV12-3/TRBV12-4|TRBJ2-7
CASSRPGTGMSYEQYF